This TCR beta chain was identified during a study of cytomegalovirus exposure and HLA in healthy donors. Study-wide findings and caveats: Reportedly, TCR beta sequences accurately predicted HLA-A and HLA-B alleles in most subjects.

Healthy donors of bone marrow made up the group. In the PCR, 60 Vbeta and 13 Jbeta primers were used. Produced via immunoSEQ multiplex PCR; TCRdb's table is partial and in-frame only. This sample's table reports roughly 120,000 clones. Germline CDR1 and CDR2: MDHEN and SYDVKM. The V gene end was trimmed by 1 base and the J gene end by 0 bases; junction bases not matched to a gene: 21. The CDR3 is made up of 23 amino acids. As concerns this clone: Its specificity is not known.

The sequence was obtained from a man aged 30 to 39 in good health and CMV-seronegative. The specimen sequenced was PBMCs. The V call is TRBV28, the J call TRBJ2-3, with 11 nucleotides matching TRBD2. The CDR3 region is CASSLSVAGGPRLGLTSTDTQYF. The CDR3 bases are TGTGCCAGCAGTTTATCGGTAGCGGGAGGGCCCCGCCTCGGCCTTACTAGCACAGATACGCAGTATTTT.